This paragraph reports one TCR beta chain. One junction end disagrees with the germline gene, perhaps due to a read error. This sample was taken from a study of cytomegalovirus exposure and HLA in healthy donors. Primers: 60 Vbeta forward and 13 Jbeta reverse. Here immunoSEQ multiplex PCR was the method, and the copy in TCRdb shows in-frame clones only, minus some. The sample lists fewer than 75,000 clones, roughly 71% occurring once. Germline V gene sequence: CDR1 SSHAT, CDR2 FNYEAQ (reference sequence). CDR3 size: 14 residues. Sample: PBMCs. The genes are TRBV7-7 and TRBJ2-3, with TRBD1 matching 9 bases. The origin of this receptor is a man in his 70s in good health and CMV-seronegative. The CDR3 coding sequence is TGTGCTAGCAGCTTAGACAGGGGGACAGATACGCAGTATTTT. Protein sequence: CASSLDRGTDTQYF. Based on the CDR3 plus reference TRBV7-7 and TRBJ2-3, the full variable domain is GAGVSQSPRYKVTKRGQDVTLRCDPISSHATLYWYQQALGQGPEFLTYFNYEAQPDKSGLPSDRFSAERPEGSISTLTIQRTEQRDSAMYRCASSLDRGTDTQYFGPGTRLTVL.